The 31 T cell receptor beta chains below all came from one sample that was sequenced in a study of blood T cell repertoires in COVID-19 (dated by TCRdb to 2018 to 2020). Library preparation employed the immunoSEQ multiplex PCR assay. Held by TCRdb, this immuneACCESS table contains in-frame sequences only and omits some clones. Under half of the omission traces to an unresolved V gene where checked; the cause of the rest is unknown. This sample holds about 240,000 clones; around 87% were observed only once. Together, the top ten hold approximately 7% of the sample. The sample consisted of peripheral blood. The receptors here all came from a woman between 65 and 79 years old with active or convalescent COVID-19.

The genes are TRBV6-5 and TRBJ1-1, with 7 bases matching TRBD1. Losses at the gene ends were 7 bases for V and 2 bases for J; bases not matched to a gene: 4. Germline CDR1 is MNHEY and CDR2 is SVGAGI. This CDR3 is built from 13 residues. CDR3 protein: CASNRDSNTEAFF. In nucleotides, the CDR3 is TGTGCCAGCAATCGGGACAGTAACACTGAAGCTTTCTTT.

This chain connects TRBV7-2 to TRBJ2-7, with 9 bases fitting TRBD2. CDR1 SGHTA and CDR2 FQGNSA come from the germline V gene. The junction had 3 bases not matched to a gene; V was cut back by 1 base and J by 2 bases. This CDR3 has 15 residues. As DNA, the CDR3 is TGTGCCAGCAGCTTAGGCGCGGGGGGGCCCTACGAGCAGTACTTC. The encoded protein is CASSLGAGGPYEQYF.

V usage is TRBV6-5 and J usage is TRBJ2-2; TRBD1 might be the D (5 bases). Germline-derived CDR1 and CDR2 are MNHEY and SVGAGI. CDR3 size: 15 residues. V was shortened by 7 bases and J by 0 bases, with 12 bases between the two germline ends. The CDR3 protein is CASTKGHANTGELFF. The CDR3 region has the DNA TGTGCCAGCACTAAAGGACACGCGAACACCGGGGAGCTGTTTTTT.

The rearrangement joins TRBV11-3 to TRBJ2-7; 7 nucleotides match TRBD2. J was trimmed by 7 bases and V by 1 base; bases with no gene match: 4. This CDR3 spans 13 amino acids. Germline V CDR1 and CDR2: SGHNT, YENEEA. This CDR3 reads CASSLVQGGEQYF. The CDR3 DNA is TGTGCCAGCAGCTTAGTCCAGGGAGGGGAGCAGTACTTC.

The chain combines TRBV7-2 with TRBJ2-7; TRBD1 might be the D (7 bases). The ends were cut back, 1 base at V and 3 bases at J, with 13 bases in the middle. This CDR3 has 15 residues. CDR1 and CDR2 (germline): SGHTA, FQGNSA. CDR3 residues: CASSLGQGGGYEQYF. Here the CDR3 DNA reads TGTGCCAGCAGCTTAGGACAGGGAGGCGGCTACGAGCAGTACTTC. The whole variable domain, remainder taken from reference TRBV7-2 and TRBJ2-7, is GAGVSQSPSNKVTEKGKDVELRCDPISGHTALYWYRQSLGQGLEFLIYFQGNSAPDKSGLPSDRFSAERTGGSVSTLTIQRTQQEDSAVYLCASSLGQGGGYEQYFGPGTRLTVT.

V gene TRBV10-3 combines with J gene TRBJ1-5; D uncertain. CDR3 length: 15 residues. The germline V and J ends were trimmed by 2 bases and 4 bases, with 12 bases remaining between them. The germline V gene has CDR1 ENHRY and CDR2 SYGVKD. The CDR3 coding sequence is TGTGCCATCAGTGAGGAGGGCCGCAGTAATCAGCCCCAGCATTTT. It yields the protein CAISEEGRSNQPQHF.

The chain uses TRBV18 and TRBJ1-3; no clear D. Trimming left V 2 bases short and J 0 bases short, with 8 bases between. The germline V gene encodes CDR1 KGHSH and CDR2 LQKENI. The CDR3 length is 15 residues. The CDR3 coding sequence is TGTGCCAGCTCACCATTCGACTTCTCTGGAAACACCATATATTTT. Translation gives CASSPFDFSGNTIYF.

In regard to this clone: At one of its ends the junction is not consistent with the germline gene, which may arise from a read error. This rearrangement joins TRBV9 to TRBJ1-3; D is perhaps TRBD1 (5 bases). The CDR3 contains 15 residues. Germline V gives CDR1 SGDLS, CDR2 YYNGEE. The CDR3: CASSVGSQGGSTIYF. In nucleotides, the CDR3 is TGTGCCAGCAGCGTAGGGAGCCAGGGTGGAAGCACCATATATTTT.

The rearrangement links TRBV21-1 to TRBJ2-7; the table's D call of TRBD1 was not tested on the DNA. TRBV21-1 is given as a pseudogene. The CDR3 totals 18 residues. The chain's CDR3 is CASSKGGTGGLRTYEQYF. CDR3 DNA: TGTGCCAGCAGCAAGGGCGGGACAGGGGGCCTCCGGACCTACGAGCAGTACTTC.

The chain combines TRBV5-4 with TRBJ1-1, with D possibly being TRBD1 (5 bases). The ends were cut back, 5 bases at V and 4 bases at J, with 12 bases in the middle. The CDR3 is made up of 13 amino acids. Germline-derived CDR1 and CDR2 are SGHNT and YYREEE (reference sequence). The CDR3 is CASSFLGGTEAFF. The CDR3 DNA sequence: TGTGCCAGCAGTTTCCTCGGGGGCACTGAAGCTTTCTTT. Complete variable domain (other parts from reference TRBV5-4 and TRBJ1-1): ETGVTQSPTHLIKTRGQQVTLRCSSQSGHNTVSWYQQALGQGPQFIFQYYREEENGRGNFPPRFSGLQFPNYSSELNVNALELDDSALYLCASSFLGGTEAFFGQGTRLTVV.

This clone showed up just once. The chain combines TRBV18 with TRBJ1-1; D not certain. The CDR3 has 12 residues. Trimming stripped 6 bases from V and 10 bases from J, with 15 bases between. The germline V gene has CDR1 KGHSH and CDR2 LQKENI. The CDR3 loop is CASSPTSTRAFF. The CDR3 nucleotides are TGTGCCAGCTCCCCCACTTCAACTAGAGCTTTCTTT.

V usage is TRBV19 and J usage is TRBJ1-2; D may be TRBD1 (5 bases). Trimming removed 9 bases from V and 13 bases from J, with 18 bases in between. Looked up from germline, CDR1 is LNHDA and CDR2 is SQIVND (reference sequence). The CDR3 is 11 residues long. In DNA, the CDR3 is TGTGCCAGCTTTCAGGGTCGAAGAGGCACCTTC. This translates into CASFQGRRGTF.

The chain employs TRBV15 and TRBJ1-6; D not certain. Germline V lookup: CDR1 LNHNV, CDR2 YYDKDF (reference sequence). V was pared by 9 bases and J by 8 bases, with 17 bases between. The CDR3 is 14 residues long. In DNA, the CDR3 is TGTGCCACTAAACCGGGTCACCGGGATTCACCCCTCCACTTT. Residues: CATKPGHRDSPLHF.

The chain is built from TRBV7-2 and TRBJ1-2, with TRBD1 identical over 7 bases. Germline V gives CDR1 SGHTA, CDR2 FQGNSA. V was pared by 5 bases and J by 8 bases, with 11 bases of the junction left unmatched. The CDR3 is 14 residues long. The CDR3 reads CASSVYTGDTGYTF. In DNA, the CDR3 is TGTGCCAGCAGCGTCTATACAGGGGATACAGGCTACACCTTC. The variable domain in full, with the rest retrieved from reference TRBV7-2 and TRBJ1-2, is GAGVSQSPSNKVTEKGKDVELRCDPISGHTALYWYRQSLGQGLEFLIYFQGNSAPDKSGLPSDRFSAERTGGSVSTLTIQRTQQEDSAVYLCASSVYTGDTGYTFGSGTRLTVV.

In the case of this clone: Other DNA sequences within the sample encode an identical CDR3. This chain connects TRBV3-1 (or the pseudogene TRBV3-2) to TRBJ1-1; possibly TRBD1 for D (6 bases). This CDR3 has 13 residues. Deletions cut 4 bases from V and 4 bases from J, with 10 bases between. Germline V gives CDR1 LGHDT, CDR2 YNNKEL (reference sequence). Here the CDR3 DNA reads TGTGCCAGCAGCCTACAGGGCGGCACTGAAGCTTTCTTT. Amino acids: CASSLQGGTEAFF.

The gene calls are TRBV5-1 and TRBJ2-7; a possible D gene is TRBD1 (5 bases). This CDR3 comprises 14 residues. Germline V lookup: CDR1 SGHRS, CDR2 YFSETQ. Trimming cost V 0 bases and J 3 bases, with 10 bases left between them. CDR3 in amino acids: CASSLDTGYYEQYF. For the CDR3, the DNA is TGCGCCAGCAGCTTGGATACAGGATACTACGAGCAGTACTTC.

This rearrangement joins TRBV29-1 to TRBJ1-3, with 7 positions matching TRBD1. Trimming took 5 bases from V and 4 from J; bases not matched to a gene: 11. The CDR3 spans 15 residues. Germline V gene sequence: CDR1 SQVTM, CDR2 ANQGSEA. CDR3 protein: CSVRGSRQGGNTIYF. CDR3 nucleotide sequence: TGCAGCGTTCGGGGGTCACGACAGGGAGGAAACACCATATATTTT.

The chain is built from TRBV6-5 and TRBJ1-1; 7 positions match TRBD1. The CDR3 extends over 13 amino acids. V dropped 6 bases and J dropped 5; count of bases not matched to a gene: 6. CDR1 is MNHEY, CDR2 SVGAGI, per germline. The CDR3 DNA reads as TGTGCCAGCAGGGAGGGGGCCGGGACTGAAGCTTTCTTT. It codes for CASREGAGTEAFF.

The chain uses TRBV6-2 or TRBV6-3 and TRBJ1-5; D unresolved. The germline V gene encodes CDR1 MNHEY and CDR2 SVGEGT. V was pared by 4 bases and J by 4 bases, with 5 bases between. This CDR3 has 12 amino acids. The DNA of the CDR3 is TGTGCCAGCAGTTTCCAGAATCAGCCCCAGCATTTT. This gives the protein CASSFQNQPQHF.

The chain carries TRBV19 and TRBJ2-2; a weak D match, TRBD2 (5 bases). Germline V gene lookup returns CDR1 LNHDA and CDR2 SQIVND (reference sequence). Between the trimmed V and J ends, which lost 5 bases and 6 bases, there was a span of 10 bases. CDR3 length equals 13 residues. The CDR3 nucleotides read TGTGCCAGTAGTTGGACTGGACCCGGGGAGCTGTTTTTT. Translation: CASSWTGPGELFF.

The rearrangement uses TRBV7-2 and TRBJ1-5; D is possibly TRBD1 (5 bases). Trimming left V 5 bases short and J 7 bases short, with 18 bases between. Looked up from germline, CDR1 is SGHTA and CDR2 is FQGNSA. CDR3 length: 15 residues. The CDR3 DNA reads TGTGCCAGCAGCCGCTCGGGACTGCCGTTGCAGCCCCAGCATTTT. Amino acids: CASSRSGLPLQPQHF.

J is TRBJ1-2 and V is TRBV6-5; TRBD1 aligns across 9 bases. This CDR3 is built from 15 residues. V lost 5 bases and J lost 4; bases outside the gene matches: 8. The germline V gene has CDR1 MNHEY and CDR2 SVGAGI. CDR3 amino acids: CASSPGQGVPYGYTF. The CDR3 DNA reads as TGTGCCAGCAGTCCGGGACAGGGTGTCCCCTATGGCTACACCTTC.

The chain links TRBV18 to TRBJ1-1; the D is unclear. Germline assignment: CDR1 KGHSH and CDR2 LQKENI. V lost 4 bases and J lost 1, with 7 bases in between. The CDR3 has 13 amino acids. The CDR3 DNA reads TGTGCCAGCTCACTTTCTTCGAACACTGAAGCTTTCTTT. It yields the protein CASSLSSNTEAFF.

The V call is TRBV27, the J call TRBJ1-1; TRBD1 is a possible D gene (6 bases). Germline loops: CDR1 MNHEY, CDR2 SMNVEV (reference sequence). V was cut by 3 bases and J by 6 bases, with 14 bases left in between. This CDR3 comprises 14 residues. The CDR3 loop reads CASSLEPTGPEAFF. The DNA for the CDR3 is TGTGCCAGCAGTTTGGAGCCTACAGGGCCTGAAGCTTTCTTT.

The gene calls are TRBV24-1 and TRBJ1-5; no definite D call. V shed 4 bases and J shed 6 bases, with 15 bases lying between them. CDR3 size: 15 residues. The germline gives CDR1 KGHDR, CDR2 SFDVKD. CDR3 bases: TGTGCCACCAGTGACCCCGGACTGCCCAGTCAGCCCCAGCATTTT. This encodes CATSDPGLPSQPQHF.

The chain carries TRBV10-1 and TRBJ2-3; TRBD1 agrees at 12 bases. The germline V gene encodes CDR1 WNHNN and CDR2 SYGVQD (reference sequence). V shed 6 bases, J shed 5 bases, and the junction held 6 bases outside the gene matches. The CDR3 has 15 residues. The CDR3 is CASSAGTGGLDTQYF. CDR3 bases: TGCGCCAGCAGCGCCGGGACAGGGGGCTTAGATACGCAGTATTTT.

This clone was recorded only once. The CDR3 reads CASSGGFSYEQYF. The DNA of the CDR3 is TGTGCCAGCAGTGGCGGGTTCTCCTACGAGCAGTACTTC. The gene calls are TRBV3-1 (or the pseudogene TRBV3-2) and TRBJ2-7; weak D call: TRBD2 (5 bases). Trimming shortened V by 6 bases and J by 0 bases, and 9 bases separated the two germline ends. The CDR3 is 13 amino acids. Per the germline V gene, CDR1 is LGHDT and CDR2 is YNNKEL (reference sequence).

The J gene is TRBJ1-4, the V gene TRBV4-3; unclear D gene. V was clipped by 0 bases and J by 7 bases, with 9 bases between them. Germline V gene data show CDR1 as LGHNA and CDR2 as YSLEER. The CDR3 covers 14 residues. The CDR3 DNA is TGCGCCAGCAGCCAAGAGGGCCGGGGTGAAAAACTGTTTTTT. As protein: CASSQEGRGEKLFF.

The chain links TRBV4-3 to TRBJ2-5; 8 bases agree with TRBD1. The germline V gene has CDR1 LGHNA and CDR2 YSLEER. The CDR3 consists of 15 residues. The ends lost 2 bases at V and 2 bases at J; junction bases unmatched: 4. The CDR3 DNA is TGCGCCAGCAGCCAACGACAGGGGAGGCAAGAGACCCAGTACTTC. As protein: CASSQRQGRQETQYF.

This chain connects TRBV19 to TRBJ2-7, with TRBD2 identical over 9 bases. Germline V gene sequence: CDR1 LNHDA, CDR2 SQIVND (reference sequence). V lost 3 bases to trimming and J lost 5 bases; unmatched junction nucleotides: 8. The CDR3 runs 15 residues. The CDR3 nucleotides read TGTGCCAGTAGTATCGCTAGCGGGGTTTCCCACGAGCAGTACTTC. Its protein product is CASSIASGVSHEQYF.

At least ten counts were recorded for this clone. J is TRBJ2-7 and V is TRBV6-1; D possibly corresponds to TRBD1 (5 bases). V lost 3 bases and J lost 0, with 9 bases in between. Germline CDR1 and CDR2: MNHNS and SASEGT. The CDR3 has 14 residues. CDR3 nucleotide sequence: TGTGCCAGCAGTGAGACAGTTAGCTCCTACGAGCAGTACTTC. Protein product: CASSETVSSYEQYF.